A single sample is the source of the 27 T cell receptor beta chains below, sequenced in a study of blood T cell repertoires in COVID-19. The assay was immunoSEQ multiplex PCR, and TCRdb's table has in-frame clones only and misses some. The data contain about 280,000 clones, more than 75% of them seen just once; the ten biggest clones take up roughly 8%. The sample was peripheral blood. The receptors originated from a middle-aged man with active or convalescent COVID-19.

This chain links TRBV5-1 with TRBJ2-6; the D is unclear. This CDR3 contains 13 residues. Trimming stripped 4 bases from V and 2 bases from J, with 4 bases between. Germline CDR1 reads SGHRS; CDR2 reads YFSETQ. CDR3 nucleotide sequence: TGCGCCAGCAGCCTCGCTGGGGCCAACGTCCTGACTTTC. Translated, it gives CASSLAGANVLTF.

This clone was observed once. V and J are TRBV29-1 and TRBJ1-2; D is uncertain. Germline V gene data show CDR1 as SQVTM and CDR2 as ANQGSEA. V was pared by 1 base and J by 4 bases, with 7 bases between. This CDR3 comprises 12 residues. This chain's CDR3 is CSVEAPLYGYTF. CDR3 bases: TGCAGCGTTGAAGCTCCTCTCTATGGCTACACCTTC.

The rearrangement links TRBV19 to TRBJ2-5; D might be TRBD2 (5 bases). Germline V lookup: CDR1 LNHDA, CDR2 SQIVND (reference sequence). Trimming stripped 4 bases from V and 7 bases from J, with 10 bases between. The CDR3 has 12 residues. CDR3 region: CASSTDYATQYF. The CDR3 DNA sequence: TGTGCCAGTAGTACTGACTATGCGACCCAGTACTTC.

This clone was detected once. The chain is built from TRBV13 and TRBJ2-5, with D perhaps matching TRBD1 (5 bases). CDR3 length equals 13 residues. Trimming pared 2 bases from V and 2 bases from J, leaving 6 bases between. CDR1 PRHDT and CDR2 FYEKMQ come from the germline V gene (reference sequence). CDR3 region: CASSLNRQETQYF. The DNA of the CDR3 is TGTGCCAGCAGCTTAAACAGGCAAGAGACCCAGTACTTC.

The V and J genes are TRBV7-9 and TRBJ2-1, with 11 bases aligning to TRBD2. The CDR3 covers 15 residues. J lost 4 bases, V lost 7 bases, and 6 bases had no gene match. Germline CDR1 and CDR2: SEHNR and FQNEAQ (reference sequence). The CDR3 reads CASTPVAGGYNEQFF. CDR3 coding DNA: TGTGCCAGCACCCCTGTAGCGGGAGGGTACAATGAGCAGTTCTTC.

The gene calls are TRBV24-1 and TRBJ2-2, with 14 nucleotides matching TRBD2. The length of the CDR3 is 17 residues. In germline, CDR1 is KGHDR, CDR2 SFDVKD. Trimming cost V 3 bases and J 8 bases; bases outside gene matches: 7. The CDR3 sequence: CATSDPPGLAGVGELFF. DNA for the CDR3: TGTGCCACCAGTGATCCCCCGGGACTAGCGGGAGTGGGGGAGCTGTTTTTT.

J is TRBJ1-5 and V is TRBV19, with a weak D call TRBD1 (5 bases). The CDR3 extends over 14 amino acids. The germline V gene has CDR1 LNHDA and CDR2 SQIVND (reference sequence). V was shortened by 3 bases and J by 4 bases, with 10 bases between the two germline ends. The CDR3: CASSIRGVNQPQHF. The CDR3 DNA is TGTGCCAGTAGTATTCGGGGGGTTAATCAGCCCCAGCATTTT.

The rearrangement uses TRBV7-9 and TRBJ2-5; no clear D. The CDR3 length is 13 residues. V was shortened by 5 bases and J by 1 base, with 8 bases between the two germline ends. Per the germline V gene, CDR1 is SEHNR and CDR2 is FQNEAQ (reference sequence). The CDR3 nucleotides are TGTGCCAGCAGCCCGAGTACCCAAGAGACCCAGTACTTC. As protein: CASSPSTQETQYF.

The chain's CDR3 is CASSLDPGNGGYTF. CDR3 DNA: TGTGCCAGCAGCTTAGATCCGGGGAATGGAGGCTACACCTTC. J is TRBJ1-2 and V is TRBV11-2; D gene unclear. V was shortened by 0 bases and J by 8 bases, with 13 bases between the two germline ends. The CDR3 covers 14 residues. Germline V CDR1 and CDR2: SGHAT, FQNNGV.

The chain employs TRBV6-5 and TRBJ1-3, with D perhaps matching TRBD1 (5 bases). The V and J ends lost 0 bases and 8 bases respectively, with 14 bases between them. The CDR3 is 15 amino acids. The germline CDR1 and CDR2 sequences are MNHEY and SVGAGI. The DNA for the CDR3 is TGTGCCAGCAGTTACTCGGGCAGGGAGGAACACACCATATATTTT. Translated: CASSYSGREEHTIYF.

The chain carries TRBV29-1 and TRBJ2-7, with D tentatively TRBD1 (5 bases). Deletions cut 7 bases from V and 4 bases from J, with 14 bases between. Germline CDR1 is SQVTM and CDR2 is ANQGSEA. The CDR3 is made up of 12 amino acids. The CDR3 loop is CSAARGKYEQYF. Written as DNA, the CDR3 is TGCAGCGCAGCAAGGGGTAAATACGAGCAGTACTTC.

This rearrangement joins TRBV21-1 to TRBJ1-2; the table's D call, TRBD1, has no DNA check behind it. TRBV21-1 counts as a pseudogene. The CDR3 is 15 amino acids. The CDR3: CARGRTVSLNYGYTF. The DNA for the CDR3 is TGTGCCAGGGGCAGGACAGTTTCTCTAAACTATGGCTACACCTTC.

This chain uses TRBV19 with TRBJ2-1; TRBD1 matches 7 bases. V was clipped by 6 bases and J by 3 bases; unmatched bases: 8. CDR1 is LNHDA, CDR2 SQIVND, per germline (reference sequence). The CDR3 runs 15 residues. As DNA, the CDR3 is TGTGCCAGTAGCGACCAGGGGGTAGGCTACAATGAGCAGTTCTTC. Protein: CASSDQGVGYNEQFF.

This clone was detected only a few times. The chain carries TRBV3-1 (or the pseudogene TRBV3-2) and TRBJ1-2; tentatively, D is TRBD1 (6 bases). The germline gives CDR1 LGHDT, CDR2 YNNKEL (reference sequence). The CDR3 is 13 amino acids. V lost 4 bases to trimming and J lost 7 bases, with 13 bases between them. CDR3: CASSPIQGFGYTF. CDR3 in DNA: TGTGCCAGCAGCCCAATACAGGGATTTGGCTACACCTTC.

The V gene is TRBV9, the J gene TRBJ2-1, with D perhaps TRBD1 (6 bases). Germline V gene sequence: CDR1 SGDLS, CDR2 YYNGEE. The V end lost 0 bases, the J end lost 8 bases, and 15 bases lay between the germline ends. The CDR3 length is 15 residues. The CDR3 nucleotides read TGTGCCAGCAGCGTAGCGCCAGGGCCAGGGGATGAGCAGTTCTTC. Translated, it gives CASSVAPGPGDEQFF.

This sequence joins TRBV2 and TRBJ1-3; 8 positions match TRBD1. In germline, CDR1 is SNHLY, CDR2 FYNNEI. V lost 6 bases, J lost 3 bases, and 4 bases stayed unmatched. The CDR3 extends over 14 amino acids. CDR3 residues: CASSIGQGGNTIYF. CDR3 DNA sequence: TGTGCCAGCAGCATAGGACAGGGTGGAAACACCATATATTTT. Complete variable domain (other parts from reference TRBV2 and TRBJ1-3): EPEVTQTPSHQVTQMGQEVILRCVPISNHLYFYWYRQILGQKVEFLVSFYNNEISEKSEIFDDQFSVERPDGSNFTLKIRSTKLEDSAMYFCASSIGQGGNTIYFGEGSWLTVV.

The V call is TRBV18, the J call TRBJ2-3, with TRBD2 matching over 9 bases. The V and J ends lost 8 bases and 0 bases, in that order; junction bases with no gene match: 3. Germline-derived CDR1 and CDR2 are KGHSH and LQKENI. This CDR3 has 14 amino acids. CDR3 coding DNA: TGTGCCAGCCAGGGACTAGCTAGCACAGATACGCAGTATTTT. It translates to CASQGLASTDTQYF.

The chain has TRBV24-1 and TRBJ1-2, with D unresolved. The CDR3 spans 11 residues. V lost 9 bases, J lost 6 bases, and 10 bases lay in between. Germline CDR1 KGHDR, CDR2 SFDVKD. CDR3 nucleotides: TGTGCCACCGGAGGCCCCGATGGCTACACCTTC. This encodes CATGGPDGYTF.

This clone has just one count. The V gene is TRBV11-2, the J gene TRBJ1-2; TRBD1 might be the D (6 bases). CDR1 is SGHAT and CDR2 is FQNNGV in the germline V gene. Trimming left V 1 base short and J 6 bases short, with 12 bases between. The CDR3 has 14 amino acids. CDR3 bases: TGTGCCAGCAGCTTAGGTAGCGGGGGCGATGGCTACACCTTC. It specifies CASSLGSGGDGYTF.

The genes are TRBV6-1 and TRBJ2-1; TRBD2 matches at 12 bases. The CDR3 totals 17 residues. Trimming at V came to 1 base and at J to 12 bases, leaving 13 bases not matched to a gene. Germline CDR1 and CDR2: MNHNS and SASEGT. The CDR3 loop reads CASSEGLSLAGGSGQFF. The CDR3 bases are TGTGCCAGCAGTGAAGGATTGAGTCTAGCGGGAGGGTCCGGGCAGTTCTTC.

This chain connects TRBV19 to TRBJ1-1, with D possibly TRBD1 on 6 matching bases. This CDR3 is built from 17 residues. V dropped 4 bases and J dropped 1 base, with 19 bases sitting between them. CDR1 LNHDA and CDR2 SQIVND come from the germline V gene (reference sequence). This chain's CDR3 is CASSNLNRVEKNTEAFF. DNA for the CDR3: TGTGCCAGTAGTAACCTTAACAGGGTTGAGAAGAACACTGAAGCTTTCTTT. Looking up the rest from reference TRBV19 and TRBJ1-1 gives the full variable domain: DGGITQSPKYLFRKEGQNVTLSCEQNLNHDAMYWYRQDPGQGLRLIYYSQIVNDFQKGDIAEGYSVSREKKESFPLTVTSAQKNPTAFYLCASSNLNRVEKNTEAFFGQGTRLTVV.

The rearrangement uses TRBV10-1 and TRBJ1-1; D unclear. CDR3 length: 13 amino acids. Germline assignment: CDR1 WNHNN and CDR2 SYGVQD (reference sequence). Trimming stripped 1 base from V and 8 bases from J, with 11 bases between. The DNA for the CDR3 is TGCGCCAGCAGTGAGTGGAGGGAGTCGGAAGCTTTCTTT. Encoded protein: CASSEWRESEAFF.

J is TRBJ1-2 and V is TRBV6-6; D gene unclear. The CDR3 sequence is 12 residues long. CDR1 MNHNY and CDR2 SVGAGI come from the germline V gene (reference sequence). V was clipped by 5 bases and J by 0 bases, with 4 bases between them. CDR3 DNA: TGTGCCAGCAGTCCATCTAACTATGGCTACACCTTC. Its protein is CASSPSNYGYTF.

V is TRBV12-3 or TRBV12-4 and J is TRBJ1-5; 7 bases fit TRBD1. This CDR3 is 13 amino acids long. Losses at the gene ends were 6 bases for V and 5 bases for J; bases not matched to a gene: 4. The CDR3 region has the DNA TGTGCCAGCAGGGGACAGTCGGATCAGCCCCAGCATTTT. It translates to CASRGQSDQPQHF.

This clone was seen a handful of times. The chain has TRBV14 and TRBJ2-7; 13 nucleotides align to TRBD2. The V gene end was trimmed by 3 bases and the J gene end by 6 bases; junction bases not matched to a gene: 8. Germline-derived CDR1 and CDR2 are SGHDN and FVKESK. This CDR3 has 16 amino acids. The CDR3 reads CASSHLPGLAGLEQYF. Here the CDR3 DNA reads TGTGCCAGCAGCCACCTACCGGGACTAGCGGGGCTCGAGCAGTACTTC. Looking up the rest from reference TRBV14 and TRBJ2-7 gives the full variable domain: EAGVTQFPSHSVIEKGQTVTLRCDPISGHDNLYWYRRVMGKEIKFLLHFVKESKQDESGMPNNRFLAERTGGTYSTLKVQPAELEDSGVYFCASSHLPGLAGLEQYFGPGTRLTVT.

The rearrangement joins TRBV5-1 to TRBJ1-6; TRBD1 aligns across 8 bases. The CDR3 runs 14 residues. V lost 2 bases, J lost 12 bases, and 7 bases stayed unmatched. In germline, CDR1 is SGHRS, CDR2 YFSETQ. The DNA of the CDR3 is TGCGCCAGCAGCTTAGGAACAGGGGGACAACCCCTCCACTTT. Protein sequence: CASSLGTGGQPLHF.

The rearrangement joins TRBV5-1 to TRBJ2-5, with TRBD1 matching over 8 bases. Germline CDR1 and CDR2: SGHRS and YFSETQ. This CDR3 is built from 15 residues. V was pared by 1 base and J by 2 bases, with 4 bases of the junction left unmatched. CDR3: CASSLTGGPQETQYF. CDR3 DNA: TGCGCCAGCAGCTTGACAGGGGGGCCGCAAGAGACCCAGTACTTC. The whole variable domain, filled in from reference TRBV5-1 and TRBJ2-5, reads KAGVTQTPRYLIKTRGQQVTLSCSPISGHRSVSWYQQTPGQGLQFLFEYFSETQRNKGNFPGRFSGRQFSNSRSEMNVSTLELGDSALYLCASSLTGGPQETQYFGPGTRLLVL.